Below are 16 T cell receptor beta chains sequenced from a single sample in a study of T cells in Graves' hyperthyroidism and ophthalmopathy. Amplified TCR beta CDR3 regions came from RNA transcripts. First-round RT-PCR of the TCR CDR3 relied on the HTBI primer set. TCRdb independently ran MiXCR on the multiplex PCR reads; one entry per CDR3 protein. There are roughly 740,000 distinct CDR3 sequences in the sample; 16% occur only once, and approximately 8.4% lies in the top ten. Sequenced material: blood. All receptors come from a man between 18 and 29 years old with Graves' hyperthyroidism.

The rearrangement uses TRBV5-6 and TRBJ2-7; D possibly uses TRBD1 or TRBD2 (5 bases each). Germline lookup yields CDR1 SGHDT and CDR2 YYEEEE. Trimming pared 0 bases from V and 7 bases from J, leaving 11 bases between. This CDR3 has 13 amino acids. CDR3: CASSLAGTGEQYF. The CDR3 nucleotides are TGTGCCAGCAGCTTGGCCGGGACGGGGGAGCAGTACTTC. The whole variable domain, filled in from reference TRBV5-6 and TRBJ2-7, reads DAGVTQSPTHLIKTRGQQVTLRCSPKSGHDTVSWYQQALGQGPQFIFQYYEEEERQRGNFPDRFSGHQFPNYSSELNVNALLLGDSALYLCASSLAGTGEQYFGPGTRLTVT.

This clonotype was recorded many times. The chain couples TRBV30 to TRBJ2-1, with TRBD2 identical over 13 bases. CDR1 is GTSNPN and CDR2 is SVGIG in the germline V gene (reference sequence). The length of the CDR3 is 14 residues. V was clipped by 7 bases and J by 4 bases; unmatched bases: 4. The CDR3 is CASQTSGRYNEQFF. The DNA for the CDR3 is TGTGCCTCACAGACTAGCGGGAGGTACAATGAGCAGTTCTTC.

This clonotype showed up many times. The V gene is TRBV2, the J gene TRBJ1-5, with D uncertain. The germline V gene has CDR1 SNHLY and CDR2 FYNNEI. Trimming cost V 6 bases and J 2 bases, with 23 bases left between them. This CDR3 region has 18 residues. The CDR3 here is CASSMSSGSPYGNQPQHF. The CDR3 DNA reads as TGTGCCAGCAGCATGAGCTCCGGGAGCCCTTATGGCAATCAGCCCCAGCATTTT.

In this sample, this clonotype turned up once. This chain connects TRBV10-3 to TRBJ1-5; tentatively, D is TRBD1 (5 bases). Trimming shortened V by 1 base and J by 4 bases, and 14 bases separated the two germline ends. Germline lookup yields CDR1 ENHRY and CDR2 SYGVKD. The CDR3 sequence is 16 residues long. The CDR3: CAISEYPREVNQPQHF. The DNA for the CDR3 is TGTGCCATCAGTGAGTACCCCAGGGAGGTAAATCAGCCCCAGCATTTT.

This clonotype was observed a few times. V and J are TRBV15 and TRBJ2-6; a possible D gene is TRBD2 (7 bases). The V end lost 6 bases, the J end lost 5 bases, and 23 bases lay between the germline ends. The germline V gene has CDR1 LNHNV and CDR2 YYDKDF (reference sequence). The CDR3 is 18 residues long. CDR3 DNA sequence: TGTGCCACCAGTATTGAGGGGGGGCGAACCGCCTGGGCCAACGTCCTGACTTTC. It translates to CATSIEGGRTAWANVLTF.

This clonotype came up many times. V is TRBV27 and J is TRBJ2-7; no clear D gene. V was clipped by 1 base and J by 4 bases, with 8 bases between them. Germline V gives CDR1 MNHEY, CDR2 SMNVEV (reference sequence). The CDR3 length is 13 residues. CDR3 nucleotide sequence: TGTGCCAGCAGTTTATGGGGAAGTTACGAGCAGTACTTC. It yields the protein CASSLWGSYEQYF.

This clonotype was observed at least ten times. V and J are TRBV10-3 and TRBJ2-7; 8 bases line up with TRBD1. Germline-derived CDR1 and CDR2 are ENHRY and SYGVKD. V shed 3 bases, J shed 3 bases, and the junction held 10 bases outside the gene matches. The CDR3 has 16 amino acids. The CDR3, as DNA: TGTGCCATCAGTGATTCCTACAGGGGGACACACTACGAGCAGTACTTC. It is translated as CAISDSYRGTHYEQYF.

Only a few counts were recorded for this clonotype. The chain combines TRBV4-2 with TRBJ2-1, with TRBD2 matching over 9 bases. With 0 bases clipped from V and 7 bases from J, the junction kept 7 bases outside the gene matches. This CDR3 has 16 amino acids. CDR1 LGHNA and CDR2 YNFKEQ come from the germline V gene. In DNA, the CDR3 is TGTGCCAGCAGCCAAGAAAGGGCGGGAGGGGTGAATGAGCAGTTCTTC. This translates into CASSQERAGGVNEQFF.

This clonotype was counted between two and nine times. V gene TRBV12-5 combines with J gene TRBJ2-1; D gene ambiguous. V shed 1 base and J shed 8 bases, with 15 bases lying between them. This CDR3 comprises 15 residues. In germline, CDR1 is LGHNT, CDR2 FRNRAP. The CDR3 is CASGLDDEVWDEQFF. CDR3 DNA sequence: TGTGCTAGTGGTTTGGACGACGAGGTCTGGGATGAGCAGTTCTTC.

In its sample, this clonotype was seen many times. The chain uses TRBV27 and TRBJ2-7, with a tentative D call TRBD1 (6 bases). The CDR3 loop spans 14 amino acids. The germline V and J ends were trimmed by 2 bases and 3 bases, with 11 bases remaining between them. The germline V gene has CDR1 MNHEY and CDR2 SMNVEV (reference sequence). CDR3 bases: TGTGCCAGCAGTTTAGCAGGGGAAGGCTACGAGCAGTACTTC. Encoded protein: CASSLAGEGYEQYF.

This clonotype was seen only a few times. The junction does not match germline at one end; this may be a read error. The V call is TRBV7-2, the J call TRBJ2-5; D is perhaps TRBD2 (5 bases). This CDR3 has 15 amino acids. CDR1 and CDR2 (germline): SGHTA, FQGNSA. CDR3 protein: CASGLVATGEETQYF. In DNA, the CDR3 is TGTGCCAGCGGCTTAGTAGCGACGGGTGAGGAGACCCAGTACTTC.

This clonotype showed up just a few times. The chain joins TRBV18 to TRBJ2-7; 14 positions match TRBD2. This CDR3 spans 16 amino acids. CDR1 KGHSH and CDR2 LQKENI come from the germline V gene. V trimming: 5 bases; J trimming: 4 bases; junction bases outside the gene matches: 7. CDR3 amino acids: CASSASGLAGEYEQYF. The CDR3 DNA reads as TGTGCCAGCTCAGCATCGGGACTAGCGGGAGAATACGAGCAGTACTTC.

This clonotype was seen at least ten times. The chain employs TRBV28 and TRBJ1-5, with D unresolved. The CDR3 consists of 13 residues. The V end lost 7 bases, the J end lost 3 bases, and 10 bases lay between the germline ends. The germline CDR1 and CDR2 sequences are MDHEN and SYDVKM. CDR3 region: CASNQVINQPQHF. The CDR3 nucleotides read TGTGCCAGCAACCAGGTGATCAATCAGCCCCAGCATTTT.

The sample holds many counts of this clonotype. The chain has TRBV12-3 or TRBV12-4 and TRBJ2-7; no definite D call. The CDR3 sequence is 14 residues long. Trimming left V 6 bases short and J 2 bases short, with 14 bases between. The CDR3 loop is CASSLGWGTYEQYF. The DNA for the CDR3 is TGTGCCAGCAGCCTGGGGTGGGGAACCTACGAGCAGTACTTC.

This clonotype was counted at least ten times. J is TRBJ2-7 and V is TRBV20-1; 12 bases align to TRBD2. V shed 0 bases, J shed 9 bases, and the junction held 12 bases outside the gene matches. Germline V gene lookup returns CDR1 DFQATT and CDR2 SNEGSKA (reference sequence). The CDR3 sequence is 16 residues long. The CDR3 protein is CSARDQATSGSGRQYF. As DNA, the CDR3 is TGCAGTGCTAGAGATCAGGCGACTAGCGGGAGCGGACGGCAGTACTTC.

This clonotype was observed at least ten times. The chain is built from TRBV6-1 and TRBJ1-4; D is undetermined. V was trimmed by 5 bases and J by 8 bases, leaving 12 bases between them. The germline gives CDR1 MNHNS, CDR2 SASEGT. The CDR3 consists of 13 residues. The CDR3 sequence: CASSMRPEEKLFF. CDR3 nucleotides: TGTGCCAGCAGTATGCGCCCAGAGGAAAAACTGTTTTTT.